This T cell receptor beta chain was profiled in a study of spatial heterogeneity in lung cancer. This clonotype was counted many times. CDR3 length: 14 residues. The germline gives CDR1 MDHEN, CDR2 SYDVKM. V was trimmed by 6 bases and J by 3 bases, leaving 15 bases between them. MiXCR was run by TCRdb on the 5' RACE reads, yielding one entry per CDR3 protein. The repertoire has about 24,000 distinct CDR3 sequences, less than 3.5% of them found once; the top ten carry 29%. Time point noted: sample taken at primary tumor resection. Whole RNA obtained from tumor, nontumor lung or frozen PBMC underwent sequencing without sorting. The donor group consisted of 55 to 85 patients who had untreated, early-stage non-small cell lung cancer.

The sequence was collected from a female donor with early-stage non-small cell lung cancer. Sample: PBMCs, taken at surgery. The chain is built from TRBV28 and TRBJ2-7; D is uncertain. CDR3: CASRSLRTDYEQYF. In DNA form, the CDR3 reads TGTGCCAGCAGGTCCCTTAGGACGGACTACGAGCAGTACTTC.